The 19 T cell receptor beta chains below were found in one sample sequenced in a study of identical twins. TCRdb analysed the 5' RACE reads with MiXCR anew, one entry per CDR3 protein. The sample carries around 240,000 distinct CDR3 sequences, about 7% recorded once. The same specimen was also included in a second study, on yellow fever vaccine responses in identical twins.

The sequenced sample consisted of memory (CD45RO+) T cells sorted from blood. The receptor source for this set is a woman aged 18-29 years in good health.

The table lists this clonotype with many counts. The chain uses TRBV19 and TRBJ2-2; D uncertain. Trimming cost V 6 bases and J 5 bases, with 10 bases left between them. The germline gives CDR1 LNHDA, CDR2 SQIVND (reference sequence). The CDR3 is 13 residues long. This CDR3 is CASRIIGTGELFF. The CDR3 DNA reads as TGTGCCAGTAGGATTATAGGTACCGGGGAGCTGTTTTTT.

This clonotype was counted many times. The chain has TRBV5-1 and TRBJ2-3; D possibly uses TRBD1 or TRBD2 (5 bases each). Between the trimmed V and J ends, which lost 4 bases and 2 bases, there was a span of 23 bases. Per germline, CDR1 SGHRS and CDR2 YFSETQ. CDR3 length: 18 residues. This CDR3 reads CASSPFPSTGASTDTQYF. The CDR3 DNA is TGCGCCAGCAGCCCATTTCCCTCTACCGGGGCCTCCACAGATACGCAGTATTTT.

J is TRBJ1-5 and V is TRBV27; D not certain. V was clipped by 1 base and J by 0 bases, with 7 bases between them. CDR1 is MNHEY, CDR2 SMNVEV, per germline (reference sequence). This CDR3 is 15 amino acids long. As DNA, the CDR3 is TGTGCCAGCAGTTTATTGGCCGGTAGCAATCAGCCCCAGCATTTT. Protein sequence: CASSLLAGSNQPQHF.

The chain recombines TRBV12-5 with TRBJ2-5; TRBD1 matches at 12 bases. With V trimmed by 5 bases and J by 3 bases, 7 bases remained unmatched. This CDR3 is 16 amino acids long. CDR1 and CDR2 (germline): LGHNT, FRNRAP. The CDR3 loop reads CASGITGTGGKETQYF. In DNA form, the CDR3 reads TGTGCTAGTGGTATAACCGGGACAGGGGGCAAAGAGACCCAGTACTTC. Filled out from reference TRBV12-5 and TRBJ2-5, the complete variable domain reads DARVTQTPRHKVTEMGQEVTMRCQPILGHNTVFWYRQTMMQGLELLAYFRNRAPLDDSGMPKDRFSAEMPDATLATLKIQPSEPRDSAVYFCASGITGTGGKETQYFGPGTRLLVL.

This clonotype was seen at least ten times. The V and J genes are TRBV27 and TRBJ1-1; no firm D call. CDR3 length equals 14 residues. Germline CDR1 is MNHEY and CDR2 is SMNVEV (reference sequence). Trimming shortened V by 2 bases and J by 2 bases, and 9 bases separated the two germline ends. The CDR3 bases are TGTGCCAGCAGTTTAGTCGGGCCAAACACTGAAGCTTTCTTT. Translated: CASSLVGPNTEAFF.

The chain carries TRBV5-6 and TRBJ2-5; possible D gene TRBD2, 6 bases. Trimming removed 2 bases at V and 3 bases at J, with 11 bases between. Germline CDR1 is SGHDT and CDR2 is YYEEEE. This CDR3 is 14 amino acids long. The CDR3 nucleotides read TGTGCCAGCAGCTTAAGGGGACTTGAAGAGACCCAGTACTTC. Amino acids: CASSLRGLEETQYF.

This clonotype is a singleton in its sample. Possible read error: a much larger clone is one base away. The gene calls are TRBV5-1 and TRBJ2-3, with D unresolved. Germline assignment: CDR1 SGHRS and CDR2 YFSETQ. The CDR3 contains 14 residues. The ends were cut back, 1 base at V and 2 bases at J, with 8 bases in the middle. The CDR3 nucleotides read TGCGCCAGCAGCTTGAACAAGGTCACAGATACGCAGTATTTT. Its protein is CASSLNKVTDTQYF.

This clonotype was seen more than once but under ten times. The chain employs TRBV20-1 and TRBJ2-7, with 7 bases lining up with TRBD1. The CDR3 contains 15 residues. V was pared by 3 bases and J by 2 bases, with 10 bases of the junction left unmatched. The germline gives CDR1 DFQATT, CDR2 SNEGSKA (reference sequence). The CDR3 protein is CSASDSGQGAYEQYF. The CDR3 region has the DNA TGCAGTGCTAGCGATTCCGGTCAGGGGGCCTACGAGCAGTACTTC.

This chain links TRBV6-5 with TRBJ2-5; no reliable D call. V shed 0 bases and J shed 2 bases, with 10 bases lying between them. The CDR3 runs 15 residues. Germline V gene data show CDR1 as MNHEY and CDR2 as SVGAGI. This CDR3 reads CASSYSFTLQETQYF. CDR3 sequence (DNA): TGTGCCAGCAGTTACTCGTTTACCCTGCAAGAGACCCAGTACTTC.

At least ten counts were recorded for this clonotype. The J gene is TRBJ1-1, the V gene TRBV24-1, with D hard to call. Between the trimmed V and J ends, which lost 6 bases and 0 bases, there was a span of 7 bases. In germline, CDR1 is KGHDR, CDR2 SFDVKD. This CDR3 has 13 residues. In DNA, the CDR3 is TGTGCCACCAGTTTTGGCATGAACACTGAAGCTTTCTTT. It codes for CATSFGMNTEAFF.

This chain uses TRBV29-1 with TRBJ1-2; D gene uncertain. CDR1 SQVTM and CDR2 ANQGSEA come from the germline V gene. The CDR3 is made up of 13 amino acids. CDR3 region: CSTVGAPNYGYTF. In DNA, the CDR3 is TGCAGTACTGTGGGAGCTCCTAACTATGGCTACACCTTC.

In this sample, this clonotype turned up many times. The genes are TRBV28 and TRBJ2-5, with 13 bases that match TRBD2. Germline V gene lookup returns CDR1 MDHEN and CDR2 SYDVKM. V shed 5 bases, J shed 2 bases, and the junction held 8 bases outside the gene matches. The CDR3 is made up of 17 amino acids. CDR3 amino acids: CASSPGWGLAGQETQYF. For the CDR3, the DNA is TGTGCCAGCAGTCCCGGATGGGGACTAGCGGGGCAAGAGACCCAGTACTTC.

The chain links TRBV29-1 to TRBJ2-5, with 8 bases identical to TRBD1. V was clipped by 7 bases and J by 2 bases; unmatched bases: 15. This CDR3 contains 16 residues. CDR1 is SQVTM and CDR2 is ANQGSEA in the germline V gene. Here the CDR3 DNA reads TGCAGCGCGCTCCGCCCCAGGACAGGGACACAAGAGACCCAGTACTTC. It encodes CSALRPRTGTQETQYF.

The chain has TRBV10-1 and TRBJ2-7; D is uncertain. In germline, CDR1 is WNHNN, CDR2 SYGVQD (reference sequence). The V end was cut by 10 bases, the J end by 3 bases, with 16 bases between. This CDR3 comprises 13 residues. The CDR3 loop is CATLASQLYEQYV. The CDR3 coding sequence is TGCGCCACCCTGGCGAGTCAACTCTACGAGCAGTACGTC.

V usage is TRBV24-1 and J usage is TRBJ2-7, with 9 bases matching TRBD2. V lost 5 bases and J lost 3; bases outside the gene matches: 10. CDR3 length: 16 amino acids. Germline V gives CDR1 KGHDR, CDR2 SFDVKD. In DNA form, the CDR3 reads TGTGCCACCAGTGCCGCGACTAGCGGAGGGAACTACGAGCAGTACTTC. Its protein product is CATSAATSGGNYEQYF.

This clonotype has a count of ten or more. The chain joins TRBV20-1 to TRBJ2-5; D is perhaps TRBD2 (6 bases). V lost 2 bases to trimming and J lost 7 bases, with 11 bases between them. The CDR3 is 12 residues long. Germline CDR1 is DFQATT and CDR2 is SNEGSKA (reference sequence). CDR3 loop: CSARRAAGTQYF. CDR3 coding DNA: TGCAGTGCTAGACGTGCAGCGGGGACCCAGTACTTC.

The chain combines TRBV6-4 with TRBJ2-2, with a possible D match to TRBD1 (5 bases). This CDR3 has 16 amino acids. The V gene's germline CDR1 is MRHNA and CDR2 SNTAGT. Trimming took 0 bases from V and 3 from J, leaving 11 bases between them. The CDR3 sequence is CASSDSKGSHTGELFF. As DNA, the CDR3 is TGTGCCAGCAGTGACTCGAAGGGGTCCCACACCGGGGAGCTGTTTTTT.

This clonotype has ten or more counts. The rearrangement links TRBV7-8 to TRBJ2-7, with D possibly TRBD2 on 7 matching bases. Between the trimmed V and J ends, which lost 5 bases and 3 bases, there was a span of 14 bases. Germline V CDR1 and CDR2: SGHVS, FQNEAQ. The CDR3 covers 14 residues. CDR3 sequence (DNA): TGTGCCAGCAGCAGCCAAGGGGGGGGCTACGAGCAGTACTTC. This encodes CASSSQGGGYEQYF.

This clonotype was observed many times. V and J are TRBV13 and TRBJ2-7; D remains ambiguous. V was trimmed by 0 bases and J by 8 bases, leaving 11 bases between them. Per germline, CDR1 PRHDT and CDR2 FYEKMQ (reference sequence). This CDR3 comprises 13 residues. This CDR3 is CASSLGGTEKQYF. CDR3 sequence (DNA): TGTGCCAGCAGCTTAGGGGGAACTGAAAAGCAGTACTTC.